Listed below are T cell receptor beta chains from one sample, sequenced in a study of regulatory T cells in long-lasting Graves disease. TCRdb analysed the multiplex PCR reads with MiXCR anew, one entry per CDR3 protein. The sample carries approximately 350,000 distinct CDR3 sequences, around 15% recorded once. The same sample was also used in a study of T cells in Graves' hyperthyroidism and ophthalmopathy.

This specimen consisted of peripheral blood mononuclear cells (PBMCs), obtained at new diagnosis, from a patient treated with antithyroid drugs. The receptors stem from a young woman with Graves disease. Each CDR3 is given with its conserved first and last residue. A D gene is named only where the DNA matches it firmly. Some rows mark clone size as missing; the rest say once, few, many or name a class of expanded clone.

V gene	clone size	J gene	D gene	CDR3 protein	CDR3 DNA
TRBV29-1	-	TRBJ1-4	-	CSAGMRGEKLFF	TGCAGCGCCGGGATGAGAGGTGAAAAACTGTTTTTT
TRBV6-1	-	TRBJ1-1	-	CASVFDPVGTEAFF	TGTGCCAGCGTCTTCGACCCTGTTGGCACTGAAGCTTTCTTT
TRBV3-1	many	TRBJ1-1	-	CASSLSNTEAFF	TGTGCCAGCAGCCTTAGCAACACTGAAGCTTTCTTT
TRBV3-1	few	TRBJ2-1	-	CASSQGDRYPFF	TGTGCCAGCAGCCAAGGTGACAGGTACCCGTTCTTC
TRBV30	many	TRBJ2-7	-	CAWSLDSFYEQYF	TGTGCCTGGAGTTTAGACAGCTTCTACGAGCAGTACTTC
TRBV7-3	few	TRBJ2-2	TRBD1	CASSARQGNTGELFF	TGTGCCAGCAGCGCGCGACAGGGAAACACCGGGGAGCTGTTTTTT
TRBV20-1	many	TRBJ2-1	TRBD2	CSAREYFREGRDEQFF	TGCAGTGCTAGAGAGTATTTCAGGGAGGGCCGGGATGAGCAGTTCTTC
TRBV5-8	-	TRBJ1-3	-	CASSLGSRAAGNTIYF	TGTGCCAGCAGCTTGGGGTCTAGGGCCGCTGGAAACACCATATATTTT
TRBV5-1	-	TRBJ2-3	TRBD2	CASSGTSAVSTDTQYF	TGTGCCAGCAGCGGGACTAGCGCCGTAAGCACAGATACGCAGTATTTT
TRBV4-2	few	TRBJ2-7	TRBD1	CASSQDATGLFYEQYF	TGTGCCAGCAGCCAAGATGCGACAGGGTTATTCTACGAGCAGTACTTC
TRBV4-2	-	TRBJ1-6	TRBD1	CASSQERQGANSPLHF	TGTGCCAGCAGCCAAGAGAGGCAGGGGGCGAATTCACCCCTCCACTTT
TRBV29-1	-	TRBJ2-2	TRBD1	CSAGGTGELFF	TGCAGCGCAGGGGGCACCGGGGAGCTGTTTTTT
TRBV28	many	TRBJ2-3	TRBD2	CASSLIVGGGTDTQYF	TGTGCCAGCAGTTTAATTGTTGGCGGGGGAACAGATACGCAGTATTTT
TRBV3-1	many	TRBJ2-5	-	CASSPRGATQYF	TGTGCCAGCAGCCCACGGGGGGCGACCCAGTACTTC
TRBV7-2	many	TRBJ2-7	TRBD2	CASSSGGRYYEQYF	TGTGCCAGCAGCTCCGGGGGGAGATATTACGAGCAGTACTTC
TRBV12-3/TRBV12-4	-	TRBJ2-1	TRBD2	CASSRTSGRVNEQFF	TGTGCCAGCAGCAGAACTAGCGGGAGGGTAAATGAGCAGTTCTTC
TRBV5-1	many	TRBJ2-7	TRBD2	CASSSPTSGSYEQYF	TGCGCCAGCAGCTCCCCGACTAGCGGGAGCTACGAGCAGTACTTC
TRBV13	many	TRBJ2-2	-	CATTSTGELFF	TGTGCCACGACGAGCACCGGGGAGCTGTTTTTT
TRBV7-3	many	TRBJ2-5	-	CASRLQQKETQYF	TGTGCCAGCAGGTTACAGCAAAAAGAGACCCAGTACTTC
TRBV9	few	TRBJ2-7	-	CASSGGTGGAWDEQYF	TGTGCCAGCAGCGGGGGGACTGGCGGGGCATGGGACGAGCAGTACTTC
TRBV6-2/TRBV6-3	many	TRBJ2-1	TRBD1	CASSYTTGWYNEQFF	TGTGCCAGCAGTTACACGACAGGGTGGTATAATGAGCAGTTCTTC
TRBV12-3/TRBV12-4	many	TRBJ2-5	-	CASSLERDPTAETQYF	TGTGCCAGCAGTTTAGAAAGGGACCCAACTGCGGAGACCCAGTACTTC
TRBV6-2/TRBV6-3	few	TRBJ1-2	-	CASIAGTSRDYGYTF	TGTGCCAGCATCGCAGGGACATCGAGGGACTATGGCTACACCTTC
TRBV2	many	TRBJ1-2	TRBD1	CASKGGQGGYGYTF	TGTGCCAGCAAAGGAGGACAGGGGGGCTATGGCTACACCTTC
TRBV20-1	many	TRBJ2-3	-	CSVKQGTDTQYF	TGCAGTGTCAAACAAGGCACAGATACGCAGTATTTT